Detailed here is one T cell receptor beta chain. Its antigen is currently unknown. Generated by immunoSEQ multiplex PCR, the TCRdb table keeps only in-frame clones and is missing some. The data hold about 21,000 clones, with 70% to 90% observed a single time. The sample is drawn from a study of PD-1 blockade in mismatch repair-deficient tumors. Study-wide results and limits: Tumor-resident clones, often absent from pretreatment blood, expanded after pembrolizumab and then contracted.

The CDR3 totals 12 residues. Trimming cost V 6 bases and J 4 bases, with 9 bases left between them. From germline, CDR1 is MNHNS and CDR2 SASEGT. Mismatch repair deficiency was confirmed in all patients, by PCR or immunohistochemistry. Three pembrolizumab responders had their TCRs sequenced. The sample in question was peripheral blood, obtained 2 weeks after starting pembrolizumab. The TCR originated in an adult with mismatch repair-deficient cancer. The chain employs TRBV6-1 and TRBJ1-1; D may be TRBD1 (6 bases). For the CDR3, the DNA is TGTGCCAGCAGGGAGGGGGGCACTGAAGCTTTCTTT. Translating gives CASREGGTEAFF.